Below, 27 T cell receptor beta chains from the same sample are listed, as sequenced in a study of T cell clones after liver transplantation. Assay: immunoSEQ multiplex PCR; the TCRdb copy retains only in-frame clones and omits some. The sample yields about 99,000 clones, 80% to 85% seen once. Specimen: CD4+ T cells from blood, collected before liver transplant. The receptors were sampled from a human donor who received a liver transplant.

CDR3 region: CASSPGRDSFETF. DNA for the CDR3: TGTGCCAGCAGCCCCGGGAGAGACAGCTTCGAAACCTTC. The chain has TRBV5-6 and TRBJ1-2; the D gene is possibly TRBD1 (5 bases). The germline CDR1 and CDR2 sequences are SGHDT and YYEEEE. This CDR3 spans 13 amino acids. The V gene lost 4 bases and the J gene lost 14 bases, with 21 bases spanning the gap.

The V gene is TRBV4-1, the J gene TRBJ1-1; D possibly corresponds to TRBD1 (5 bases). V was clipped by 3 bases and J by 5 bases, with 13 bases between them. Germline V gene sequence: CDR1 MGHRA, CDR2 YSYEKL. The CDR3 sequence is 14 residues long. The CDR3 protein is CASSHPEGRTEAFF. The DNA of the CDR3 is TGCGCCAGCAGCCATCCTGAGGGGCGGACTGAAGCTTTCTTT.

The gene calls are TRBV28 and TRBJ2-1, with a weak D call TRBD1 (6 bases). Trimming cost V 3 bases and J 11 bases, with 11 bases left between them. This CDR3 spans 12 amino acids. CDR1 MDHEN and CDR2 SYDVKM come from the germline V gene. CDR3 residues: CASSLGAEKQFF. The CDR3 bases are TGTGCCAGCAGTTTGGGGGCAGAGAAGCAGTTCTTC.

This rearrangement joins TRBV7-9 to TRBJ2-7; TRBD2 aligns across 8 bases. The CDR3 has 14 residues. V shed 0 bases and J 4 bases; nucleotides not matched to a gene: 2. Germline lookup yields CDR1 SEHNR and CDR2 FQNEAQ (reference sequence). The CDR3 loop reads CASSLASGGYEQYF. The CDR3 nucleotides read TGTGCCAGCAGCTTAGCATCGGGAGGGTACGAGCAGTACTTC. Looking up the rest from reference TRBV7-9 and TRBJ2-7 gives the full variable domain: DTGVSQNPRHKITKRGQNVTFRCDPISEHNRLYWYRQTLGQGPEFLTYFQNEAQLEKSRLLSDRFSAERPKGSFSTLEIQRTEQGDSAMYLCASSLASGGYEQYFGPGTRLTVT.

The chain is built from TRBV30 and TRBJ2-7, with a possible D match to TRBD2 (7 bases). Per germline, CDR1 GTSNPN and CDR2 SVGIG (reference sequence). The CDR3 has 18 residues. V was shortened by 5 bases and J by 3 bases, with 29 bases between the two germline ends. The CDR3 DNA sequence: TGTGCCTGGCACGGGGGGCAGGGAATTCCCCCTCGCCGCTACGAGCAGTACTTC. It codes for CAWHGGQGIPPRRYEQYF.

This chain connects TRBV5-1 to TRBJ2-2; 8 bases align to TRBD1. Trimming at V came to 3 bases and at J to 4 bases, leaving 5 bases not matched to a gene. The CDR3 has 15 amino acids. Germline V gives CDR1 SGHRS, CDR2 YFSETQ. CDR3 nucleotides: TGCGCCAGCAGCTCCCAGGGGGCGGGCACCGGGGAGCTGTTTTTT. Its translation: CASSSQGAGTGELFF.

The chain links TRBV7-9 to TRBJ2-1; TRBD2 agrees at 10 bases. J gave up 10 bases and V 5 bases, and 8 bases lay outside the gene matches. Germline CDR1 reads SEHNR; CDR2 reads FQNEAQ (reference sequence). The CDR3 length is 14 residues. DNA of the CDR3: TGTGCCAGCAGCCCAACTAGCGGGGTATGGGAGCAGTTCTTC. Translating it yields CASSPTSGVWEQFF.

CDR3: CASSNLRDWASDTF. The CDR3 coding sequence is TGCGCCAGCAGTAACCTACGGGACTGGGCTTCCGACACCTTC. The V gene is TRBV10-1, the J gene TRBJ1-2; possibly TRBD1 for D (5 bases). The CDR3 has 14 amino acids. CDR1 is WNHNN, CDR2 SYGVQD, per germline (reference sequence). Between the trimmed V and J ends, which lost 5 bases and 12 bases, there was a span of 22 bases.

This clone has just one count. The chain is built from TRBV29-1 and TRBJ2-4; 9 nucleotides align to TRBD1. Trimming at V came to 2 bases and at J to 1 base, leaving 9 bases not matched to a gene. This CDR3 spans 17 amino acids. Germline values: CDR1 SQVTM, CDR2 ANQGSEA. The CDR3 protein is CSVETRQGVAAKNIQYF. The CDR3 region has the DNA TGCAGCGTTGAAACTCGACAGGGGGTCGCGGCCAAAAACATTCAGTACTTC. The variable domain in full, completed from reference TRBV29-1 and TRBJ2-4, reads SAVISQKPSRDICQRGTSLTIQCQVDSQVTMMFWYRQQPGQSLTLIATANQGSEATYESGFVIDKFPISRPNLTFSTLTVSNMSPEDSSIYLCSVETRQGVAAKNIQYFGAGTRLSVL.

The chain joins TRBV5-4 to TRBJ2-6, with a possible D match to TRBD2 (5 bases). Germline assignment: CDR1 SGHNT and CDR2 YYREEE (reference sequence). CDR3 length: 16 residues. V was clipped by 0 bases and J by 3 bases, with 10 bases between them. The CDR3 sequence: CASSLGAGLGANVLTF. DNA for the CDR3: TGTGCCAGCAGCTTGGGGGCAGGACTTGGGGCCAACGTCCTGACTTTC.

As for this clone: The sample holds other DNA sequences that translate to the same CDR3. V is TRBV6-5 and J is TRBJ2-3; TRBD2 might be the D (7 bases). Germline-derived CDR1 and CDR2 are MNHEY and SVGAGI. The CDR3 spans 14 residues. Trimming left V 6 bases short and J 1 base short, with 11 bases between. CDR3 region: CASRGGAGTDTQYF. The CDR3 DNA is TGTGCCAGCAGAGGGGGGGCTGGCACAGATACGCAGTATTTT.

In DNA form, the CDR3 reads TGTGCCAGTAGGCAACAGATACCGCTTCCCATCGGGGAGCTGTTTTTT. Protein sequence: CASRQQIPLPIGELFF. The V and J genes are TRBV19 and TRBJ2-2; D ambiguous. The ends were cut back, 6 bases at V and 7 bases at J, with 21 bases in the middle. This CDR3 region has 16 residues. The germline V gene encodes CDR1 LNHDA and CDR2 SQIVND (reference sequence).

This clone was seen only a few times. The rearrangement links TRBV5-4 to TRBJ2-3; possibly TRBD2 for D (7 bases). Germline V gene sequence: CDR1 SGHNT, CDR2 YYREEE (reference sequence). Trimming removed 0 bases at V and 2 bases at J, with 13 bases between. The CDR3 runs to 16 residues. The CDR3 here is CASSLDSRGLTDTQYF. CDR3 sequence (DNA): TGTGCCAGCAGCTTGGACTCGCGGGGGCTCACAGATACGCAGTATTTT.

This chain connects TRBV29-1 to TRBJ2-1; D call uncertain. Germline CDR1 is SQVTM and CDR2 is ANQGSEA. Trimming took 3 bases from V and 6 from J, leaving 9 bases between them. This CDR3 comprises 12 residues. CDR3 nucleotides: TGCAGCGTTGACGGCAGACGCAATGAGCAGTTCTTC. Protein: CSVDGRRNEQFF.

The CDR3 sequence: CASSQGGEAYEQYF. The DNA of the CDR3 is TGTGCCAGCAGCCAAGGAGGGGAGGCCTACGAGCAGTACTTC. The chain joins TRBV4-2 to TRBJ2-7; D may be TRBD2 (6 bases). Trimming cost V 1 base and J 2 bases, with 9 bases left between them. CDR1 is LGHNA and CDR2 is YNFKEQ in the germline V gene. This CDR3 has 14 amino acids.

This clone has only a few counts. This sequence joins TRBV18 and TRBJ1-5; tentative D call: TRBD1 (5 bases). This CDR3 comprises 18 residues. Per germline, CDR1 KGHSH and CDR2 LQKENI. V was clipped by 6 bases and J by 0 bases, with 21 bases between them. The CDR3 reads CASSPTRTTSNSNQPQHF. DNA for the CDR3: TGTGCCAGCTCCCCAACACGGACAACAAGTAATAGCAATCAGCCCCAGCATTTT.

This rearrangement joins TRBV25-1 to TRBJ2-7, with 9 positions matching TRBD1. J was trimmed by 3 bases and V by 3 bases; bases with no gene match: 6. The CDR3 is 15 amino acids. The germline V gene has CDR1 MGHDK and CDR2 SYGVNS. The CDR3, as DNA: TGTGCCAGCAGTGACGGTACAGGGGGCATCTACGAGCAGTACTTC. Protein: CASSDGTGGIYEQYF.

This chain links TRBV14 with TRBJ2-2; 9 nucleotides line up with TRBD1. The CDR3 is made up of 17 amino acids. Germline V gene data show CDR1 as SGHDN and CDR2 as FVKESK. V dropped 3 bases and J dropped 6; count of bases not matched to a gene: 11. CDR3 bases: TGTGCCAGCAGCCAGATACAGGGGGCGCGTTCCGCCGGGGAGCTGTTTTTT. As protein: CASSQIQGARSAGELFF.

The V call is TRBV27, the J call TRBJ1-1, with 8 positions matching TRBD1. The J segment lost 0 bases and the V segment lost 0 bases, leaving 9 bases of the junction unmatched. Germline-derived CDR1 and CDR2 are MNHEY and SMNVEV (reference sequence). The CDR3 length is 18 residues. CDR3 DNA: TGTGCCAGCAGTTTATCCCTCCGGGACAGGTACATGAACACTGAAGCTTTCTTT. Its protein is CASSLSLRDRYMNTEAFF.

The rearrangement uses TRBV28 and TRBJ1-4; no reliable D call. The CDR3 contains 13 residues. Germline V gene lookup returns CDR1 MDHEN and CDR2 SYDVKM. V was cut by 8 bases and J by 3 bases, with 10 bases left in between. The CDR3: CASEGLPNEKLFF. CDR3 nucleotide sequence: TGTGCCAGCGAAGGATTGCCTAATGAAAAACTGTTTTTT.

A few counts support this clone. CDR3 sequence: CASSAGGAGNTIYF. The CDR3 coding sequence is TGTGCCAGCAGTGCAGGAGGGGCCGGAAACACCATATATTTT. The chain uses TRBV2 and TRBJ1-3; perhaps TRBD1 as D (5 bases). The length of the CDR3 is 14 residues. V was trimmed by 4 bases and J by 4 bases, leaving 11 bases between them. Germline CDR1 SNHLY, CDR2 FYNNEI.

V and J are TRBV5-1 and TRBJ1-6; 8 bases align to TRBD1. The V gene's germline CDR1 is SGHRS and CDR2 YFSETQ. J gave up 7 bases and V 3 bases, and 6 bases lay outside the gene matches. There are 15 residues in the CDR3. The CDR3 DNA reads as TGCGCCAGCAGCTCGCAGGGGGCCGGCAATTCACCCCTCCACTTT. It encodes CASSSQGAGNSPLHF.

In its sample, this clone is medium-sized (0.01 to 0.1%). The CDR3 loop reads CASSSQTAPGNTIYF. CDR3 nucleotides: TGTGCCAGCAGCTCCCAGACTGCCCCTGGAAACACCATATATTTT. The chain joins TRBV7-2 to TRBJ1-3; no clear D. V was clipped by 4 bases and J by 2 bases, with 12 bases between them. From germline, CDR1 is SGHTA and CDR2 FQGNSA. CDR3 length: 15 residues. The variable domain in full, with the rest retrieved from reference TRBV7-2 and TRBJ1-3, is GAGVSQSPSNKVTEKGKDVELRCDPISGHTALYWYRQSLGQGLEFLIYFQGNSAPDKSGLPSDRFSAERTGGSVSTLTIQRTQQEDSAVYLCASSSQTAPGNTIYFGEGSWLTVV.

The V and J genes are TRBV27 and TRBJ2-3, with 12 positions matching TRBD2. Germline V gives CDR1 MNHEY, CDR2 SMNVEV (reference sequence). J lost 3 bases, V lost 6 bases, and 4 bases had no gene match. The CDR3 contains 15 residues. CDR3 loop: CASSPGLAGTDTQYF. CDR3 nucleotides: TGTGCCAGCAGCCCTGGACTAGCGGGAACAGATACGCAGTATTTT.

The rearrangement joins TRBV11-2 to TRBJ1-2; 8 bases line up with TRBD1. Trimming at V came to 1 base and at J to 8 bases, leaving 9 bases not matched to a gene. The CDR3 covers 15 residues. Per germline, CDR1 SGHAT and CDR2 FQNNGV. CDR3 coding DNA: TGTGCCAGCAGCTTAGGGGCCAGGGGGCGTGAAGGCTACACCTTC. Amino acid sequence: CASSLGARGREGYTF.

This chain connects TRBV7-2 to TRBJ2-2; no clear D gene. This CDR3 is 14 amino acids long. Trimming pared 6 bases from V and 3 bases from J, leaving 11 bases between. Germline loops: CDR1 SGHTA, CDR2 FQGNSA. The CDR3 bases are TGTGCCAGCAGTCCGACCCAACACACCGGGGAGCTGTTTTTT. As protein: CASSPTQHTGELFF.

This clone occurred a few times. The chain recombines TRBV6-1 with TRBJ1-5, with unresolved D. The CDR3 consists of 13 residues. Germline V lookup: CDR1 MNHNS, CDR2 SASEGT. The V gene lost 8 bases and the J gene lost 4 bases, with 12 bases spanning the gap. Here the CDR3 DNA reads TGTGCCAGCTCGGAGGGAGGGAATCAGCCCCAGCATTTT. Its protein product is CASSEGGNQPQHF.